What follows describes a single T cell receptor (beta chain). Its antigen is as yet unknown. This specimen belongs to a study of T cell responses to AZD1222 COVID-19 vaccine. Points from the study as a whole: Sampling that yielded the repertoires occurred only after the peak T cell response.

Assay used: immunoSEQ multiplex PCR; TCRdb lists only in-frame clones, some missing. The sample lists 140,000 to 150,000 clones; around nine tenths were seen once. The CDR3 length is 17 residues. The chain joins TRBV21-1 to TRBJ1-5; TRBD1 is taken as the D call from the table, unchecked against the DNA. TRBV21-1 is assigned pseudogene status. The material was peripheral blood, obtained on day 0 of AZD1222 vaccination. The sequence was collected from an adult in good health. CDR3 nucleotide sequence: TGTGCCAGCAGCAAAGGAGGGGTAACAGGGGGCGGCCAGCCCCAGCATTTT. It translates to CASSKGGVTGGGQPQHF.